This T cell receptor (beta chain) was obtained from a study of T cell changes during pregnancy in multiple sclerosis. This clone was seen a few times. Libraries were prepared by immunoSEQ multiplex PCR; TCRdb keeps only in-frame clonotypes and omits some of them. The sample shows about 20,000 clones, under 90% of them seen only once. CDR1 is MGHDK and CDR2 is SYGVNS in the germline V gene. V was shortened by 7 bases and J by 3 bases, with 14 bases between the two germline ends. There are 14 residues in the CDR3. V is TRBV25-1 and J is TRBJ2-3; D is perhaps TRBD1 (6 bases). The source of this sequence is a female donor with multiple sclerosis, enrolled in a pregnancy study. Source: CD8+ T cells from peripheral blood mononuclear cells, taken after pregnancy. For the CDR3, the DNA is TGTGCCAGCACTCCAGGGGTCCGTACAGATACGCAGTATTTT. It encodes CASTPGVRTDTQYF.